This note documents a single T cell receptor beta chain sequence. Using immunoSEQ multiplex PCR, the repertoire was profiled, and TCRdb retains in-frame clones only, with some absent. The data contain about 120,000 clones, 60% to 85% of them singletons. The V and J ends lost 7 bases and 6 bases, in that order; junction bases with no gene match: 13. The CDR3 runs 16 residues. Germline V gene sequence: CDR1 SGHRS, CDR2 YFSETQ. The record originates from a study of blood T cell repertoires in COVID-19. Study-wide context: The cDNA or gDNA used as material had been derived from T cells, B-cell-depleted T cells, or PBMCs.

V usage is TRBV5-1 and J usage is TRBJ2-2; 9 nucleotides match TRBD1. Sequenced sample: peripheral blood. The TCR sequence derives from a man aged 70-80 years with acute or convalescent COVID-19. The CDR3 sequence is CASGVGDRAVAGELFF. The CDR3 coding sequence is TGCGCCAGCGGGGTTGGGGACAGGGCGGTCGCCGGGGAGCTGTTTTTT. The entire variable domain, with the rest obtained from reference TRBV5-1 and TRBJ2-2, is as follows: KAGVTQTPRYLIKTRGQQVTLSCSPISGHRSVSWYQQTPGQGLQFLFEYFSETQRNKGNFPGRFSGRQFSNSRSEMNVSTLELGDSALYLCASGVGDRAVAGELFFGEGSRLTVL.